Presented here are 3 T cell receptor beta chains from one specimen sequenced in a study of shared clonotypes between healthy human individuals. Naive CD8 cells were CD45RO-negative, positively selected for CCR7, excluding terminally differentiated effector memory CD45RA+ cells. Some clones are missing from TCRdb's copy, which holds only in-frame ones; the method was immunoSEQ multiplex PCR. The sample has more than 2 million clones, roughly 95% seen once; the top ten hold around 1.7%. Material: naive CD8+ T cells from PBMCs. These receptors came from a man aged 18-30 years in good health. Some clones in this sample may be carry-over from other donors' samples.

The chain employs TRBV28 and TRBJ2-7; D gene unclear. Trimming stripped 5 bases from V and 12 bases from J, with 14 bases between. The CDR3 sequence is 11 residues long. CDR1 is MDHEN and CDR2 is SYDVKM in the germline V gene. The CDR3 coding sequence is TGTGCCAGCAGTGAGACCCTCGATCGGTACTTC. This codes for CASSETLDRYF.

To note about this clone: Other DNA sequences in this sample translate to the same CDR3. The chain carries TRBV28 and TRBJ2-7; 9 bases agree with TRBD2. Germline V CDR1 and CDR2: MDHEN, SYDVKM. V was pared by 3 bases and J by 3 bases, with 3 bases of the junction left unmatched. The CDR3 loop spans 14 amino acids. The CDR3 reads CASSFGGRGYEQYF. The DNA for the CDR3 is TGTGCCAGCAGTTTCGGCGGGAGGGGCTACGAGCAGTACTTC.

This clone occurred once. The chain couples TRBV4-2 to TRBJ1-2; no clear D gene. This CDR3 contains 15 residues. Trimming took off 0 bases at V and 3 bases at J, with 11 bases between the two ends. Per germline, CDR1 LGHNA and CDR2 YNFKEQ. DNA of the CDR3: TGTGCCAGCAGCCAAGAACTCGGCGAAGACTATGGCTACACCTTC. Translated, it gives CASSQELGEDYGYTF.